This T cell receptor (beta chain) derives from a study of monozygotic twins with inflammatory bowel disease. General observations from the study: Subtypes among T cells remained indistinguishable.

The CDR3 spans 13 residues. The germline gives CDR1 KGHDR, CDR2 SFDVKD. A note on this clonotype: The antigen remains undetermined.

Making cDNA involved eight separate reactions per sample. With the 5' RACE reads reprocessed, TCRdb shows one record per CDR3 protein and no DNA. The table counts approximately 210,000 distinct CDR3 sequences; 6% to 9% lies in the top ten. The sequenced material came from blood. The receptor's source is a human donor with ulcerative colitis or Crohn's disease, or a healthy co-twin of an affected twin (not recorded which). The V call is TRBV24-1, the J call TRBJ2-5; the D gene TCRdb calls, TRBD1, cannot be checked with no DNA. The CDR3 spells CATSHPGLETQYF.